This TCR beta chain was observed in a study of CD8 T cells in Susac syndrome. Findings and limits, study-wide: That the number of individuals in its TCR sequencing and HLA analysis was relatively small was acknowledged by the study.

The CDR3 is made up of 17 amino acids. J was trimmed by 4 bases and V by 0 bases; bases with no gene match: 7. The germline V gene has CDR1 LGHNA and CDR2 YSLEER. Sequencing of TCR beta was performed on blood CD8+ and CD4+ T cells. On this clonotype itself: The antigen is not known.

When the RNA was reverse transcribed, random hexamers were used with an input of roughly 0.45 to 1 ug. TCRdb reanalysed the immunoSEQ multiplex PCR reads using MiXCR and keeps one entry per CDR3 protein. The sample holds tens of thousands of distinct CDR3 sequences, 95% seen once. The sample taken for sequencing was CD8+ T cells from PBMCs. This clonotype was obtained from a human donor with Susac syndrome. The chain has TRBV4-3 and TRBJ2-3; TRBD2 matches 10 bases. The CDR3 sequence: CASSQEVSGRIADTQYF. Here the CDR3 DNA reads TGCGCCAGCAGCCAAGAGGTTAGCGGGAGGATTGCAGATACGCAGTATTTT.